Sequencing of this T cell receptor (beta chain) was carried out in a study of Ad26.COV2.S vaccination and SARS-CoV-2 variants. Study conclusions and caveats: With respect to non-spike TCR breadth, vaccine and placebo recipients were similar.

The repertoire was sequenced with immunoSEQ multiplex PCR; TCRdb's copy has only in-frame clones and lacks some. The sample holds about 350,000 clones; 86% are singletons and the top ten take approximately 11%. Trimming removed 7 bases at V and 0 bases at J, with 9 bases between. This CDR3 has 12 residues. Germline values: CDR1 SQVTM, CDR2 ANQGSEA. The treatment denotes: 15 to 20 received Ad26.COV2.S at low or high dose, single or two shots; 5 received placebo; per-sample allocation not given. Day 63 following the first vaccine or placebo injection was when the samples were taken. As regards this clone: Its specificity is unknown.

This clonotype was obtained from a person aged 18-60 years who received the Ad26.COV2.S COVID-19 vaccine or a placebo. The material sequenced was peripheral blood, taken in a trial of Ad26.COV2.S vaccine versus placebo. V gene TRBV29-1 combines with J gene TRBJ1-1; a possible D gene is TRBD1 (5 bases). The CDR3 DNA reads TGCAGCGCAGGGATGGTGAACACTGAAGCTTTCTTT. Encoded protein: CSAGMVNTEAFF.